Below, 5 T cell receptor beta chains from the same sample are listed, as sequenced in a study of blood T cell repertoires in COVID-19. TCRdb keeps only in-frame clones here, not all; method: immunoSEQ multiplex PCR. The sample lists approximately 20,000 clones; more than 75% were seen once. Specimen: peripheral blood. The receptor set was obtained from a man aged 45 to 65 with active COVID-19.

The chain joins TRBV9 to TRBJ2-1; TRBD2 is a possible D gene (6 bases). The CDR3 has 16 residues. V was trimmed by 4 bases and J by 3 bases, leaving 17 bases between them. Per the germline V gene, CDR1 is SGDLS and CDR2 is YYNGEE. The CDR3 DNA reads TGTGCCAGCAGCCCCGGAGGGGCTGGGAACTACAATGAGCAGTTCTTC. Its translation: CASSPGGAGNYNEQFF.

The chain employs TRBV7-3 and TRBJ2-1; possible D gene TRBD2, 7 bases. Germline V CDR1 and CDR2: SGHTA, FQGTGA. V shed 6 bases and J shed 0 bases, with 18 bases lying between them. The CDR3 totals 17 residues. The CDR3 region has the DNA TGTGCCAGCAGTGAATGGGGCGGGGGCCCCTCCTACAATGAGCAGTTCTTC. Protein: CASSEWGGGPSYNEQFF.

The chain is built from TRBV4-3 and TRBJ1-1; D gene uncertain. The germline CDR1 and CDR2 sequences are LGHNA and YSLEER. With 0 bases removed from V and 11 bases from J, the gap between germline ends came to 16 bases. The CDR3 runs 14 residues. In nucleotides, the CDR3 is TGCGCCAGCAGCCAAGAGAGGACCTCATGGGAGGCTTTCTTT. Amino acids: CASSQERTSWEAFF.

The rearrangement links TRBV2 to TRBJ1-2; 7 nucleotides agree with TRBD1. CDR1 SNHLY and CDR2 FYNNEI come from the germline V gene. J gave up 4 bases and V 10 bases, and 9 bases lay outside the gene matches. This CDR3 is built from 13 residues. The CDR3 DNA reads TGTGCCATTAAGACAGGGCTTAGCTATGGCTACACCTTC. It translates to CAIKTGLSYGYTF.

The CDR3 region is CATQNKRGELFF. The DNA of the CDR3 is TGTGCCACCCAGAATAAAAGAGGGGAGCTGTTTTTT. The chain couples TRBV11-2 to TRBJ2-2, with D unclear. The CDR3 consists of 12 residues. CDR1 is SGHAT and CDR2 is FQNNGV in the germline V gene. V lost 10 bases and J lost 8, with 14 bases in between.